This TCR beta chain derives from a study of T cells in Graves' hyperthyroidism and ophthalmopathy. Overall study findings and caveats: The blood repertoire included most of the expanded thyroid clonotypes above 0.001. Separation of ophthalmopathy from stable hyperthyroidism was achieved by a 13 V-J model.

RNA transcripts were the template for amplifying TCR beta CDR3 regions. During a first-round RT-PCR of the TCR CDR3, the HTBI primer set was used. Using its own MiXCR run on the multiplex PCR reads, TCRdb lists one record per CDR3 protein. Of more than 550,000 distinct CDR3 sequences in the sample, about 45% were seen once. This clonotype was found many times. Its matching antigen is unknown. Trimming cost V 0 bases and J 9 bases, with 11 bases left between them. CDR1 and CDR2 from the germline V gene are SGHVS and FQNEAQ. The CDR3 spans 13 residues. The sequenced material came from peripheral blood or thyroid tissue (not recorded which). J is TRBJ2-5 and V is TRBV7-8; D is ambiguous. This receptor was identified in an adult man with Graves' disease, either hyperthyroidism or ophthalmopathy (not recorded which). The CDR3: CASSLATNGAQYF. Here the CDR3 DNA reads TGTGCCAGCAGCTTAGCGACAAATGGGGCCCAGTACTTC.